Detailed here is one TCR beta chain. Antigen unknown. Sequencing was at deep level. Each sorted subset replicate got 200 ng genomic DNA, tens of thousands of genomes. Profiling relied on immunoSEQ multiplex PCR, and the TCRdb table lists in-frame clones only, not all of them. The sample carries millions of clones, 90% to 95% recorded once. The record originates from a study of shared clonotypes between healthy human individuals. This CDR3 has 14 residues. The V end was cut by 5 bases, the J end by 1 base, with 11 bases between. Germline V gives CDR1 MDHEN, CDR2 SYDVKM. Overall study results and limits: Clonotypes that were shared across several donors made up 4% to 6% of naive CD4 clonotypes. What rarefaction showed was incomplete sorted-subset sequencing despite large depth.

Input material: naive CD4+ T cells from PBMCs. Sample subset: CD45RA+ positively selected. This receptor was identified in a man younger than 35 in good health. Some clones in this sample may be carry-over from other donors' samples. V is TRBV28 and J is TRBJ1-2; no definite D call. The CDR3 nucleotides read TGTGCCAGCAGTACCCCCCCGGTTAACTATGGCTACACCTTC. Residues: CASSTPPVNYGYTF.